This passage covers 12 T cell receptor beta chains from one sample sequenced in a study of human T cells and chemical hapten exposure (dated by TCRdb to about 2021). The library was built by means of RACE. The sample was run on a NextSeq 500. The raw public data were reprocessed by TCRdb itself: fastp quality trimming at Q25, MiXCR clonotype calling, in-frame beta chains only. Each entry merges the rows of one CDR3 protein and shows their most common DNA and genes. This sample comprises 35,000 to 55,000 distinct CDR3 sequences, approximately 10% of them detected only once. The ten largest clones represent 14% to 15% of the sample. The sample's time point label, in plain terms: patch test 2, 6 weeks after DPC sensitization. The treatment or condition label, read with the paper, signifies: therapeutic diphenylcyclopropenone sensitization with weekly scalp DPC. Unfractionated whole blood was collected in Tempus Blood RNA tubes, and total RNA was extracted from that blood.

Here the sequenced sample was whole blood, taken in connection with sensitization to the hapten diphenylcyclopropenone (DPC). The receptors shown here come from a woman in her thirties with alopecia areata. Some clones in this sample may be carry-over from other donors' samples.

Points on this clonotype: A much larger clonotype is one base distant, so this may be a read error. The gene calls are TRBV12-3 or TRBV12-4 and TRBJ1-6; D possibly corresponds to TRBD1 (5 bases). The CDR3 runs to 16 residues. Trimming took 1 base from V and 6 from J, leaving 13 bases between them. CDR3 in amino acids: CASSLDPRQCNSPLHF. For the CDR3, the DNA is TGTGCCAGCAGTTTAGACCCCAGACAGTGTAATTCACCCCTCCACTTT.

This clonotype appeared many times. The chain carries TRBV6-5 and TRBJ1-5; D gene ambiguous. V was pared by 4 bases and J by 2 bases, with 9 bases between. The CDR3 consists of 14 residues. Looked up from germline, CDR1 is MNHEY and CDR2 is SVGAGI. As DNA, the CDR3 is TGTGCCAGCAGTTCCTCCGGGGGCAATCAGCCCCAGCATTTT. Amino acid sequence: CASSSSGGNQPQHF.

The V call is TRBV7-6, the J call TRBJ2-7; possible D gene TRBD2, 5 bases. V was pared by 1 base and J by 5 bases, with 6 bases between. This CDR3 spans 12 amino acids. Germline V gives CDR1 SGHVS, CDR2 FNYEAQ. The chain's CDR3 is CASSLDGDEQYF. CDR3 in DNA: TGTGCCAGCAGCTTAGACGGGGACGAGCAGTACTTC.

The gene calls are TRBV6-6 and TRBJ2-1; TRBD2 aligns across 9 bases. CDR1 is MNHNY and CDR2 is SVGAGI in the germline V gene (reference sequence). The CDR3 runs 17 residues. After removal of 1 base from V and 2 bases from J, the junction contained 6 bases not matched to a gene. The CDR3 loop is CASSYYQLAGPYNEQFF. The CDR3 nucleotides are TGTGCCAGCAGTTACTACCAGCTAGCGGGGCCCTACAATGAGCAGTTCTTC.

The V call is TRBV6-5, the J call TRBJ1-4; 9 positions match TRBD1. V trimming: 6 bases; J trimming: 5 bases; junction bases outside the gene matches: 7. Germline CDR1 and CDR2: MNHEY and SVGAGI. The CDR3 consists of 15 residues. The CDR3 nucleotides are TGTGCCAGCAGGGGGGTCGGGACAGGGAATGAAAAACTGTTTTTT. This sequence encodes CASRGVGTGNEKLFF.

This chain connects TRBV12-3 or TRBV12-4 to TRBJ2-3, with 7 bases identical to TRBD2. The CDR3 is 16 amino acids. Losses at the gene ends were 4 bases for V and 2 bases for J; bases not matched to a gene: 9. The CDR3 bases are TGTGCCAGCAGTTCCCCTTGGGGGGGTACCACAGATACGCAGTATTTT. This encodes CASSSPWGGTTDTQYF.

The chain carries TRBV20-1 and TRBJ2-3; D may be TRBD2 (5 bases). Germline assignment: CDR1 DFQATT and CDR2 SNEGSKA (reference sequence). This CDR3 has 14 amino acids. Trimming removed 3 bases from V and 3 bases from J, with 13 bases in between. The CDR3 DNA is TGCAGTGCTAGGGCTTGGGGAGAAACAGATACGCAGTATTTT. This gives the protein CSARAWGETDTQYF.

The rearrangement uses TRBV7-9 and TRBJ2-7; D remains unclear. The V gene lost 5 bases and the J gene lost 2 bases, with 13 bases spanning the gap. CDR3 length: 14 amino acids. Per germline, CDR1 SEHNR and CDR2 FQNEAQ (reference sequence). For the CDR3, the DNA is TGTGCCAGCAGCCCCCGGGTCTTAACCTACGAGCAGTACTTC. Residues: CASSPRVLTYEQYF.

The sample holds a few counts of this clonotype. V usage is TRBV5-1 and J usage is TRBJ2-5; TRBD1 might be the D (7 bases). This CDR3 is built from 14 residues. Between the trimmed V and J ends, which lost 5 bases and 3 bases, there was a span of 14 bases. Germline CDR1 is SGHRS and CDR2 is YFSETQ. For the CDR3, the DNA is TGCGCCAGCAGTGGAGGGACAGTTAAAGAGACCCAGTACTTC. Translation gives CASSGGTVKETQYF.

V and J are TRBV19 and TRBJ1-1; tentative D call: TRBD1 (5 bases). Per the germline V gene, CDR1 is LNHDA and CDR2 is SQIVND (reference sequence). The CDR3 spans 13 residues. V lost 8 bases to trimming and J lost 2 bases, with 12 bases between them. The CDR3: CASWRQGNTEAFF. In DNA form, the CDR3 reads TGTGCCAGTTGGCGGCAGGGAAACACTGAAGCTTTCTTT. Complete variable domain (other parts from reference TRBV19 and TRBJ1-1): DGGITQSPKYLFRKEGQNVTLSCEQNLNHDAMYWYRQDPGQGLRLIYYSQIVNDFQKGDIAEGYSVSREKKESFPLTVTSAQKNPTAFYLCASWRQGNTEAFFGQGTRLTVV.

This clonotype was seen repeatedly, ten times or more. The gene calls are TRBV29-1 and TRBJ1-6; 7 positions match TRBD1. Germline V CDR1 and CDR2: SQVTM, ANQGSEA. This CDR3 spans 13 amino acids. Unmatched junction bases numbered 5, after V lost 3 bases and J lost 9 bases. The CDR3 loop reads CSVDTGQSSPLHF. In nucleotides, the CDR3 is TGCAGCGTTGACACGGGACAGAGTTCACCCCTCCACTTT.

This chain connects TRBV4-1 to TRBJ1-5; D gene uncertain. Between the trimmed V and J ends, which lost 0 bases and 1 base, there was a span of 7 bases. The germline CDR1 and CDR2 sequences are MGHRA and YSYEKL. This CDR3 region has 15 residues. The CDR3 coding sequence is TGCGCCAGCAGCCAAGATCAACAGAGCAATCAGCCCCAGCATTTT. Translated: CASSQDQQSNQPQHF.